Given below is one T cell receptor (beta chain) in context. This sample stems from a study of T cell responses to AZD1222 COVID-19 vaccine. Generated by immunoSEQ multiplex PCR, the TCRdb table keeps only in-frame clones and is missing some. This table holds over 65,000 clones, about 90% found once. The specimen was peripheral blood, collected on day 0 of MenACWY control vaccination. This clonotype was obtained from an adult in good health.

The DNA for the CDR3 is TGTGCCAGCTGGAGACAGGGGGCCGGGGAGCTGTTTTTT. Residues: CASWRQGAGELFF. The rearrangement uses TRBV2 and TRBJ2-2, with 9 bases matching TRBD1. V was pared by 8 bases and J by 6 bases, with 4 bases of the junction left unmatched. The germline V gene has CDR1 SNHLY and CDR2 FYNNEI. The length of the CDR3 is 13 residues.